The sequence of this TCR beta chain was determined in a study of blood T cells in healthy people across ages. Background on the study: Template switching caught about one barcoded beta molecule for each two T cells. Study results and caveats: Bulk PBMC profiling left naive and antigen-experienced comparisons inconclusive. The percentage of naive T cells correlated strongly with TCR beta diversity. Not knowing donor CMV status may have confounded expanded clonotype changes.

Primers used in a second PCR of roughly 6 to 11 cycles were a sample-barcoded 5' primer and a J-beta primer mix. MiXCR, applied by TCRdb to the 5' RACE reads, yields one record per CDR3 protein. The sample lists about 780,000 distinct CDR3 sequences; more than 35% were seen once. This CDR3 region has 13 residues. The germline V gene encodes CDR1 SQVTM and CDR2 ANQGSEA. J gave up 8 bases and V 5 bases, and 9 bases lay outside the gene matches. This clonotype was detected only once. The target antigen is unknown. The chain joins TRBV29-1 to TRBJ2-1; 7 bases fit TRBD1. Sample: blood. The TCR comes from an elderly man in good health. CDR3 DNA: TGCAGCGTTTTGACAGGGAACTTCCATGAGCAGTTCTTC. Its translation is CSVLTGNFHEQFF.